This T cell receptor (beta chain) is from a study of cytomegalovirus exposure and HLA in healthy donors (dated by TCRdb to the late 2010s). Study-level background: According to an earlier analysis of a few hundred of the donors, about 190 million T cells yielded roughly 100 million unique TCR beta sequences and 276 Gb of sequence data. Among approximately 370 genotyped donors of the cohort, an average of around 250,000 unique TCR beta nucleotide sequences was sequenced per donor, of which about 20% were non-productive. Class I and class II HLA loci were covered by the typing at four-digit resolution. All discovery cohort repertoires had been generated on a single sequencing platform. The T cell repertoires of 550 to 850 subjects were profiled by immunosequencing and related to cytomegalovirus serostatus. Rather than drawing on any new phenotypic data, the later analysis identified candidate immune exposures from TCR beta sequences and the way those sequences occurred across donors. Because of strong linkage in the cohort, four to six DR-DQ haplotypes were treated as single units for association and clustering. To study patterns of TCR occurrence, a later analysis re-analyzed previously published TCR beta repertoires from just over 650 donors and added high-resolution HLA genotyping. An early release covering roughly 600 HLA-typed donors comprised about 290 gigabases of sequencing data and around 80 million unique TCR sequences. Donor age, sex, ethnicity and CMV serostatus were collected together with the repertoire data. Of the roughly 390 genotyped donors, around 81% fell in the genetic ancestry cluster associated with self-reported Caucasian donors. High-throughput TCR immunosequencing, statistical association of individual TCRs with disease status, and machine learning were combined to predict cytomegalovirus infection status. Typing coverage varied by locus: roughly 629-630 donors for A, B, C, DRB1 and DQB1; more than 500 for DQA1; nearly 610 for DPA1; fewer than 480 for DPB1. An earlier analysis of around 540 of the donors applied high-throughput TCR beta sequencing to assess whether each TCR beta V gene segment acted as functional or pseudogenic. In addition to the first cohort of approximately 670 subjects, a separate validation cohort of 120 different subjects was used. The study aimed to test whether cataloging public T cell receptors could reveal signatures of past pathogen exposure. A later genetic analysis took genome-wide SNP genotypes for 398 of the 666 donors and used that subset as a discovery cohort. Overall study results and their limits: In a later analysis, TCR association rates were found to vary across HLA loci, with the most associated TCRs seen for DRB1 alleles and the fewest for HLA-C alleles. A cluster of highly shared sequence variants was judged likely to be a technical artifact of the sequencing pipeline. Across donors, most TCR sequences were observed very rarely, whereas some public TCRs were present in many individuals. Roughly uniform sequencing depth across donors was assumed in presence/absence analyses, although this assumption may not hold. Specific HLA alleles were associated with more than 15,000 TCR beta sequences at a false discovery rate of 0.05 in a later analysis. Because HLA typing was missing for some donors at each locus, association tests included only the typed subset. A further reported finding was that TCR beta sequences accurately predicted the HLA-A and HLA-B alleles for most subjects in the first cohort. A total of about 150 TCR beta chains were listed by the study as associated with cytomegalovirus. Most CMV-associated TCR beta chains appeared to be HLA-restricted in a later analysis, and the HLA associations seemed to be driven largely by CMV exposure. In an earlier analysis of 587 of the donors, most TCR beta V segments appeared in productive rearrangements about 90% or about 30% of the time, broadly matching IMGT annotations. In a later analysis, several top co-occurrence clusters were reported to appear linked to parvovirus B19, influenza, CMV and Epstein-Barr virus. The classifier was reported to diagnose cytomegalovirus status with high specificity and sensitivity in both the original cohort and the validation cohort. A few of the identified cytomegalovirus-associated TCR beta chains were confirmed in vitro to be specific for cytomegalovirus antigens. Compared with the roughly 700-donor mean, donors in an Asian-associated ancestry cluster had fewer N-insertions in productive TCRs, according to a later genetic analysis. In a later genetic analysis, a missense DCLRE1C variant was associated with V-gene and J-gene trimming of TCR beta chains, and the association was replicated in an independent cohort. When HLA alleles, especially DR and DQ, strongly co-occurred, attributing TCR associations to individual alleles was difficult. Correlated functional status among segregating V segments might reflect linkage disequilibrium, but an unknown experimental factor could not be ruled out. Only TCR beta chains were sequenced in this cohort, and the absence of alpha or paired-chain data limited detectable features. The only immune exposure information available for the cohort was CMV serostatus. Compared with equally common non-associated chains, HLA-associated TCR beta chains in a later analysis were more clonally expanded and had lower generation probabilities. Because counts were too low, 15 to 20 rarely observed V segments, including chromosome 9 orphons, were excluded from the earlier analysis of 500 to 700 of the donors. According to the authors, the approach could potentially be generalized to other disease states and immunological phenotypes. Because the 87-base-pair reads could not distinguish some IMGT-functional V segments, including TRBV6-2 and TRBV6-3, those segments were excluded.

In total, more than 500 healthy bone marrow donors made up the cohort. At the time of sampling, every cohort member was nominally healthy, though immune exposures that went unrecorded were likely present. The donor was CMV seropositive and was included in the group of around 300 seropositive cohort members. Every donor gave a peripheral blood sample, and the peripheral blood mononuclear cells from that sample were used for TCR beta sequencing. The Qiagen DNeasy Blood Extraction Kit was used to extract genomic DNA from the blood cell samples. Libraries were constructed by the immunoSEQ multiplex PCR assay. A mixture of 60 forward primers for TCR Vbeta segments and 13 reverse primers for TCR Jbeta segments was used in the multiplex PCR. The CDR3 region of rearranged TCR beta genes was amplified from genomic DNA by a multiplex PCR assay. The Illumina HiSeq System was used to sequence the amplified TCR beta libraries as 87-base-pair reads. The authors' pipeline ran thus. A later analysis tallied 80 million to 95 million unique TCR beta chains across the 640 or so repertoires, and about 12 million of those chains were shared by two or more donors. A nearest-neighbor algorithm error-corrected the raw reads and collapsed the reads into unique sequences, merging closely related sequences to remove PCR and sequencing errors. V, D and J gene segments were assigned by aligning CDR3 sequences to IMGT reference sequences. For a sequence to be retained, at least a six-nucleotide match to both a V gene segment and a J gene segment was required. A rearrangement was called productive if the CDR3 had no stop codons and remained in frame with V and J, and every other rearrangement was called non-productive. CDR3 was defined by IMGT convention, running from the second conserved V-encoded cysteine to the conserved J-encoded phenylalanine. The earlier analysis of about 560 of the donors excluded any sequence lacking an unambiguous match to a single V gene segment. In an earlier analysis of some 590 of the donors, a V segment was called functional when productive rearrangements were above 56.7%, and segregating when the standard deviation between donors exceeded 5%. A statistical classification framework was built to diagnose cytomegalovirus status from the catalog of TCR beta chain sequences. In a later analysis, TCR nucleotide sequences were compared against IMGT/GENE-DB human TR gene sequences so that V and J genes could be assigned. The TCRdist pipeline was used in a later analysis to assign CDR3 sequences and most-parsimonious VDJ recombination scenarios. In a later analysis, each TCR beta chain was defined by its CDR3 amino acid sequence together with its V-gene family, and reads lacking a unique V-gene family were excluded. In a later analysis, 450 to 600 highly shared, low-generation-probability nucleotide sequences were removed to address suspected cross-contamination and a sequencing artifact. In a later analysis, a clonal expansion index for each public chain was calculated from normalized within-repertoire ranks of inferred template counts. In a later analysis, generation probabilities were computed with a VDJ recombination model fitted to out-of-frame rearrangements, and the resulting probabilities were checked against IGoR. In a later analysis, hypergeometric tests were used to score TCR-TCR, TCR-HLA and TCR-CMV co-occurrence, with a repertoire-size bias correction applied to TCR pairs. False discovery rates were estimated in a later analysis by permuting HLA or CMV assignments 20 times. In a later analysis, co-occurring TCRs were grouped using DBSCAN, and TCRdist sequence similarity was added for clustering within HLA-allele-positive subsets. Co-occurrence clustering excluded repertoires with fewer than 30,000 or more than 120,000 public chains, plus five with anomalous nucleotide sharing. TCRdb re-hosts the immuneACCESS table, in-frame sequences only. Its copies lack some clones; in the studies checked, an unresolved V gene accounts for under half of them, and the cause for the rest is not known. V, J and clone size are taken as reported in that table, and D and trimming were inferred from the DNA itself. For this sample the table gives some 170,000 clones, of which about 10% were detected only once. The ten largest clonotypes hold 1% to 1.5% of the sample.

The germline V gene gives CDR1 as SGHDT and CDR2 as YYEEEE. V lost 4 bases and J lost 1 base; the stretch between them is 14 bases long. Its CDR3 holds 15 amino acids, cysteine through phenylalanine. Just CDR3 DNA is preserved here, 45 bases in frame from base 1. In this sample, this clone turned up a few times. The antigen it binds to is not known. No base quality information exists; no much larger clone differs at one position. The sequence came from a woman in her 30s in good health and CMV-seropositive. The rearrangement combines TRBV5-6 with TRBJ1-2; TRBD1 is a weak D gene call, 5 bases matching. Source material: PBMCs. The CDR3 corresponds to CASSLTVTVNYGYTF. The nucleotides are TGTGCCAGCAGCCTGACCGTGACAGTTAACTATGGCTACACCTTC. Extended through the reference TRBV5-6 and TRBJ1-2 proteins, this CDR3 yields the full variable domain: DAGVTQSPTHLIKTRGQQVTLRCSPKSGHDTVSWYQQALGQGPQFIFQYYEEEERQRGNFPDRFSGHQFPNYSSELNVNALLLGDSALYLCASSLTVTVNYGYTFGSGTRLTVV.